This T cell receptor beta chain was documented in a study of PD-1 blockade in classical Hodgkin lymphoma. Study outcomes and limitations: CD4+ but not CD8+ TCR diversity rose significantly by C4D1.

This clone was recorded a few times. No antigen is known for it. Every patient had relapsed following autologous stem cell transplantation, and cohorts differed in brentuximab vedotin exposure. Assay used: immunoSEQ multiplex PCR; TCRdb lists only in-frame clones, some missing. Here the sample spans about 94,000 clones, about 88% being singletons. Trimming cost V 2 bases and J 2 bases, with 10 bases left between them. Germline lookup yields CDR1 LNHDA and CDR2 SQIVND (reference sequence). The CDR3 sequence is 14 residues long. The receptor was derived from a human donor with classical Hodgkin lymphoma. The source was peripheral blood mononuclear cells (PBMCs), collected before the second cycle of nivolumab. The chain joins TRBV19 to TRBJ2-7; possibly TRBD1 or TRBD2 for D (5 bases each). The CDR3 nucleotides read TGTGCCAGTAGTATAAGTCAGGGACCCTACGAGCAGTACTTC. It translates to CASSISQGPYEQYF.